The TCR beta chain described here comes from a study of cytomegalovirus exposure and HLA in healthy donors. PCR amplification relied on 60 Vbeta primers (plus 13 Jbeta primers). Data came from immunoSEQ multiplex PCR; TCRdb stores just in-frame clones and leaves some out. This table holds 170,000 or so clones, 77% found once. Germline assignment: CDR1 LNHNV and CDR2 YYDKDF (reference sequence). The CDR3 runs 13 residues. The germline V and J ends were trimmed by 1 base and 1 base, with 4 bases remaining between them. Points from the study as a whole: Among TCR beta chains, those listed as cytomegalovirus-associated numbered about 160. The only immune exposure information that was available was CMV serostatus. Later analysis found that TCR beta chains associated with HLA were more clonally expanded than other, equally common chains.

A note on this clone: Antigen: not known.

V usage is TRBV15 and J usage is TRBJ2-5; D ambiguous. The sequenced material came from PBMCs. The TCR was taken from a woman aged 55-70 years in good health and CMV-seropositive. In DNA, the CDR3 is TGTGCCACCAGCAGAGGAGTCCAAGAGACCCAGTACTTC. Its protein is CATSRGVQETQYF.